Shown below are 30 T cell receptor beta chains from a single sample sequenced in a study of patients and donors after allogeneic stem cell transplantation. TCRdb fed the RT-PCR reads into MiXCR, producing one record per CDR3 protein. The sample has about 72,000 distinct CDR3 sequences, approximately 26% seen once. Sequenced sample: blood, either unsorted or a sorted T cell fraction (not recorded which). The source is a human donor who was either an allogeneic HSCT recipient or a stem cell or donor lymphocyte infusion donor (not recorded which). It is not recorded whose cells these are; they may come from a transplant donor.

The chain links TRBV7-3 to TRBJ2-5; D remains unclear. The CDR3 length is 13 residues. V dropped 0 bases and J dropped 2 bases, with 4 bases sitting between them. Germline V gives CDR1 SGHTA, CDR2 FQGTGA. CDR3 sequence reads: CASSLTVQETQYF. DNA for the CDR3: TGTGCCAGCAGCTTAACGGTTCAAGAGACCCAGTACTTC.

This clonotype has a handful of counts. In DNA, the CDR3 is TGTGCCAGCAGCCGAGACCCTGAAGCTTTCTTT. Translating it yields CASSRDPEAFF. The rearrangement uses TRBV7-9 and TRBJ1-1; D is unresolved. The CDR3 loop spans 11 amino acids. Trimming stripped 5 bases from V and 6 bases from J, with 7 bases between. Germline-derived CDR1 and CDR2 are SEHNR and FQNEAQ (reference sequence).

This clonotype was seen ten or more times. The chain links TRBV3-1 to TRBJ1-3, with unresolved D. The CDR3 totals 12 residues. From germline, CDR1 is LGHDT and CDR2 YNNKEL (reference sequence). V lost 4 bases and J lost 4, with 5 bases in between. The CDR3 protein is CASSPQGNTIYF. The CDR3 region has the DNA TGTGCCAGCAGCCCTCAAGGAAACACCATATATTTT.

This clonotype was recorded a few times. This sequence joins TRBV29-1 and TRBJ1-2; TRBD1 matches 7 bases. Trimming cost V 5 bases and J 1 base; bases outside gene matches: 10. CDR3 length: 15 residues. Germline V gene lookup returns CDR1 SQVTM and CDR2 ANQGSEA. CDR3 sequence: CSVSMRGRNNYGYTF. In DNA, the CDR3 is TGCAGCGTTAGTATGAGGGGGCGGAATAACTATGGCTACACCTTC.

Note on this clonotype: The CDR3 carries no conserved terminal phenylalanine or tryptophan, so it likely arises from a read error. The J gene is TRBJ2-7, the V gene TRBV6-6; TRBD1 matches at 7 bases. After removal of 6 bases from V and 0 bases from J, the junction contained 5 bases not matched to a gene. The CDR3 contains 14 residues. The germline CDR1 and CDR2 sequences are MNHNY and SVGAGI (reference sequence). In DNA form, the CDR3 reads TGTGCCAGCAGCGGGACAGCCCCCTCCTACGAGCAGTACTCC. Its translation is CASSGTAPSYEQYS.

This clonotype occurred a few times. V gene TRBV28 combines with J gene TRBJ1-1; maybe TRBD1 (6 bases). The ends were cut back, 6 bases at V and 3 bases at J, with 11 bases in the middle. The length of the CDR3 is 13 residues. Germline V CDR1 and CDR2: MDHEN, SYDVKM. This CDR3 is CASRQGPHTEAFF. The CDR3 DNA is TGTGCCAGCAGACAGGGCCCTCACACTGAAGCTTTCTTT.

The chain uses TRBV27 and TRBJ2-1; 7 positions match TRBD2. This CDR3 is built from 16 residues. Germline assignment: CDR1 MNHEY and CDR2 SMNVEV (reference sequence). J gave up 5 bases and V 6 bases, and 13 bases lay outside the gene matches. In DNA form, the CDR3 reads TGTGCCAGCAGCTATCAGTGGGGGAGGGAAGACAATGAGCAGTTCTTC. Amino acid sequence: CASSYQWGREDNEQFF.

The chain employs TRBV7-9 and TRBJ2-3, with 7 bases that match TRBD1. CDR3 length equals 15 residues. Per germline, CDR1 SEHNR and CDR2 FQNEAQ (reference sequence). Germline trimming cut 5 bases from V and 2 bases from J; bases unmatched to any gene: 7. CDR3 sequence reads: CASSPTGKDTDTQYF. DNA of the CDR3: TGTGCCAGCAGCCCGACAGGGAAGGACACAGATACGCAGTATTTT.

CDR3 coding DNA: TGCGCCAGCATCCTCCGCGCTTCGCCGGGGAACACCGGGGAGCTGTTTTTT. This gives the protein CASILRASPGNTGELFF. The chain uses TRBV5-1 and TRBJ2-2; no clear D. Trimming left V 6 bases short and J 1 base short, with 19 bases between. Germline CDR1 SGHRS, CDR2 YFSETQ. The CDR3 extends over 17 amino acids.

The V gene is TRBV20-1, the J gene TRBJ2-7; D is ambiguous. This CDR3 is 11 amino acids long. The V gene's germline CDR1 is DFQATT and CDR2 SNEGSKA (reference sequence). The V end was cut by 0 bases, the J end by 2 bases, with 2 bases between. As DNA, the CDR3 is TGCAGTGCTAGAGACCCCTACGAGCAGTACTTC. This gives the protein CSARDPYEQYF.

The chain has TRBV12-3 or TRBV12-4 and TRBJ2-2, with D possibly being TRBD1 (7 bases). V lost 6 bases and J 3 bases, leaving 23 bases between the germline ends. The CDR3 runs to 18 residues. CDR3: CASSYPTQGGRDTGELFF. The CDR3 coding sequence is TGTGCCAGCAGCTACCCAACCCAGGGGGGAAGGGACACCGGGGAGCTGTTTTTT.

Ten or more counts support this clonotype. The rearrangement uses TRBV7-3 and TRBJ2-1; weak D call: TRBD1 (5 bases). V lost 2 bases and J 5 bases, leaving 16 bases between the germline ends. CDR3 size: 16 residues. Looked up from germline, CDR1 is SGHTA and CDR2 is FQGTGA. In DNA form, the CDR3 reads TGTGCCAGCAGCTTAGGACAAACCTCTCCCCACAATGAGCAGTTCTTC. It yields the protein CASSLGQTSPHNEQFF.

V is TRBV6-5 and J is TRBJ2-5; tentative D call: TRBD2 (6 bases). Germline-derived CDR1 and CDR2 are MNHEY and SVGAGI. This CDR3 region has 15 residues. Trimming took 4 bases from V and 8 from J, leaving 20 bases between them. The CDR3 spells CASSSTSWTTGTQYF. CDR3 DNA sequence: TGTGCCAGCAGTTCCACGTCTTGGACTACGGGAACCCAGTACTTC.

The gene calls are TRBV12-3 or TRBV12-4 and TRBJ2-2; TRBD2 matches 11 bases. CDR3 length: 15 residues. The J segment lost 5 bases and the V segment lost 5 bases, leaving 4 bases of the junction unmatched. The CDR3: CASSPGLAGTGELFF. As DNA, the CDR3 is TGTGCCAGCAGTCCTGGACTAGCGGGTACCGGGGAGCTGTTTTTT.

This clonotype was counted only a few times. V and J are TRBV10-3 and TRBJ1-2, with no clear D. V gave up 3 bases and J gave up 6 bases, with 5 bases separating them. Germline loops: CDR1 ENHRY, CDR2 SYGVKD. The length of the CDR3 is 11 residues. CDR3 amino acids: CAISDWDGYTF. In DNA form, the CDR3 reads TGTGCCATCAGTGACTGGGATGGCTACACCTTC.

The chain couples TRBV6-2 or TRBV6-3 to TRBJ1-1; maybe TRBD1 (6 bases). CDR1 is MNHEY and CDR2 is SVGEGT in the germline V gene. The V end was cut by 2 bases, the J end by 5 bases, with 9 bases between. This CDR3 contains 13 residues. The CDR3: CASSYVQGTEAFF. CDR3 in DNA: TGTGCCAGCAGTTACGTACAGGGAACTGAAGCTTTCTTT.

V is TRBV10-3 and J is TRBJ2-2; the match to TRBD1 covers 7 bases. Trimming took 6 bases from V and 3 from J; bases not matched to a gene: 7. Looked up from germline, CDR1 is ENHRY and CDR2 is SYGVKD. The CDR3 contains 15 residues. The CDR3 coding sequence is TGTGCCATCAGCCAACAGGGGACGGACACCGGGGAGCTGTTTTTT. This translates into CAISQQGTDTGELFF.

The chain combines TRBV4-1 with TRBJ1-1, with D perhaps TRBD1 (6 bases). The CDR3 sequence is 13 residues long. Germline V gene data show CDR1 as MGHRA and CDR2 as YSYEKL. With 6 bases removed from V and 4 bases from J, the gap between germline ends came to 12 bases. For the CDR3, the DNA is TGCGCCAGCAGGCCGACAGGCGGCACTGAAGCTTTCTTT. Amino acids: CASRPTGGTEAFF.

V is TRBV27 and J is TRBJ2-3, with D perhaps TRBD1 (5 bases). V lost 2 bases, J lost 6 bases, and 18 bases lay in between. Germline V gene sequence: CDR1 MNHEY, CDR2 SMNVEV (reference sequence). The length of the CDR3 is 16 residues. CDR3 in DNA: TGTGCCAGCAGTTTACAAGGTCCAGGGAAAATGGATACGCAGTATTTT. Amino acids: CASSLQGPGKMDTQYF.

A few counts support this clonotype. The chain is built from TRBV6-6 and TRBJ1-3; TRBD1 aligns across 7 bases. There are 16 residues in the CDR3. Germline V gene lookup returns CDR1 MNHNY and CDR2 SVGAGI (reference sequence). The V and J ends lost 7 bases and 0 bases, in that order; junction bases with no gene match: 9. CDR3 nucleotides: TGTGCCAGCACGGACAGGTTCTCCAACTCTGGAAACACCATATATTTT. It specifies CASTDRFSNSGNTIYF.

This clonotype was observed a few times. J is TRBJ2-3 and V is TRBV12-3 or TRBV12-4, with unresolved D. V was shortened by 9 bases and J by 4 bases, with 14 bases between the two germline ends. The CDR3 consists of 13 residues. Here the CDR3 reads CASTTGWADTQYF. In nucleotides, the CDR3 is TGTGCCAGTACAACCGGGTGGGCAGATACGCAGTATTTT.

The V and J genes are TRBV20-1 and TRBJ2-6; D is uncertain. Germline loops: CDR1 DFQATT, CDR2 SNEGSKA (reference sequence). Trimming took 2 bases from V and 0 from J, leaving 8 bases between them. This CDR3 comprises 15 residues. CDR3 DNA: TGCAGTGCTAGATCGGTAAACTCTGGGGCCAACGTCCTGACTTTC. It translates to CSARSVNSGANVLTF.

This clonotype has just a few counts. DNA of the CDR3: TGTGCCAGCAGCGCGGGACAGGTTAGCAATCAGCCCCAGCATTTT. Translating it yields CASSAGQVSNQPQHF. The chain uses TRBV2 and TRBJ1-5; 8 bases map to TRBD1. CDR3 size: 15 residues. The germline V gene encodes CDR1 SNHLY and CDR2 FYNNEI. The ends lost 6 bases at V and 0 bases at J; junction bases unmatched: 4.

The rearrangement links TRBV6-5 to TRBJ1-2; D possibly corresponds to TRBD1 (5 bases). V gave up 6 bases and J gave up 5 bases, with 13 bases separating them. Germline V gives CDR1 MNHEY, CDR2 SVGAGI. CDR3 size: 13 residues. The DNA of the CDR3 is TGTGCCAGCAGCTTTAGGTGGGGGTATGGCTACACCTTC. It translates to CASSFRWGYGYTF.

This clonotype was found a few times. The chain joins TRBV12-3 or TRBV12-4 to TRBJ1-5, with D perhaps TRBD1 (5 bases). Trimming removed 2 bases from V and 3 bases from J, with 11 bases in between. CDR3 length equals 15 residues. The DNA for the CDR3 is TGTGCCAGCAGTTTAAGAGGGGCCATCAATCAGCCCCAGCATTTT. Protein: CASSLRGAINQPQHF.

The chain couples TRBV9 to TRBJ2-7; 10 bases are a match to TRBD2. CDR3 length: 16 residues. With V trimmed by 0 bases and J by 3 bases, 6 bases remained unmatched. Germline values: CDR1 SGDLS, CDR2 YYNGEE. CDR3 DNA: TGTGCCAGCAGCGTAGAGGGGCTAGCGGGAGTCTACGAGCAGTACTTC. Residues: CASSVEGLAGVYEQYF.

This CDR3 is CATSPTGGGKNIQYF. In DNA, the CDR3 is TGTGCCACCAGCCCGACAGGGGGGGGCAAAAACATTCAGTACTTC. The chain is built from TRBV15 and TRBJ2-4; 9 bases are shared with TRBD1. Germline trimming cut 5 bases from V and 3 bases from J; bases unmatched to any gene: 5. Germline loops: CDR1 LNHNV, CDR2 YYDKDF (reference sequence). The CDR3 runs to 15 residues.

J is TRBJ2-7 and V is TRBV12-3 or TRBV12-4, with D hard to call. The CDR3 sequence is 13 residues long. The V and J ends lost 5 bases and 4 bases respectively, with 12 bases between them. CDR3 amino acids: CASSVKWFYEQYF. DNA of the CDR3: TGTGCCAGCAGTGTAAAATGGTTTTACGAGCAGTACTTC.

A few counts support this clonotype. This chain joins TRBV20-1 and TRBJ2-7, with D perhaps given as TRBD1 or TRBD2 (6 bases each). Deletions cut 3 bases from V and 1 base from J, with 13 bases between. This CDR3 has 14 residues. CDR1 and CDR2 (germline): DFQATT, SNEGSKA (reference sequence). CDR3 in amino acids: CSASLRGPSYEQYF. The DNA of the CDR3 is TGCAGTGCTAGTCTTCGGGGGCCTTCCTACGAGCAGTACTTC.

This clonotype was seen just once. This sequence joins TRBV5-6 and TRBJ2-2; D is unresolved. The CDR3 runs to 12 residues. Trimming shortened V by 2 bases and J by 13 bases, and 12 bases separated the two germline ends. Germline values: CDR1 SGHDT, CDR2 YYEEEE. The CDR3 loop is CASSLSGWGLFF. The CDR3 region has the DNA TGTGCCAGCAGCTTATCCGGTTGGGGGCTGTTTTTT.